This TCR beta chain was profiled in a study of OX40 agonist ivuxolimab in advanced cancers. The wider study: Mean age 60 years, range roughly 20 to 85; 82.7% male. Study findings and constraints: Some patients who did not respond also had low normalized T-cell clonal expansion.

Measured with immunoSEQ multiplex PCR; TCRdb has only the in-frame clones, and not every one. There are tens of thousands of clones in the sample; 70% to 85% occur only once, and around 3.5% lies in the top ten. The CDR3 loop spans 14 amino acids. The junction had 6 bases not matched to a gene; V was cut back by 8 bases and J by 2 bases. The germline V gene encodes CDR1 MNHEY and CDR2 SMNVEV (reference sequence). Any history of autoimmune disease or systemic immunosuppression disqualified patients. Details on this clone: The antigen remains unidentified.

The J gene is TRBJ1-5, the V gene TRBV27, with 7 bases fitting TRBD1. The specimen comprised CD4+ or CD8+ T cells sorted from blood, sampled in a trial of the OX40 agonist ivuxolimab. The receptor was derived from an adult with an advanced solid tumor such as melanoma, head and neck, liver or kidney cancer. CDR3 loop: CASSRQGRNQPQHF. In nucleotides, the CDR3 is TGTGCCAGCTCCAGACAGGGTCGCAATCAGCCCCAGCATTTT.